The T cell receptor (beta chain) described here comes from a study of cytomegalovirus exposure and HLA in healthy donors. In the PCR, 60 Vbeta and 13 Jbeta primers were used. Assay: immunoSEQ multiplex PCR; the TCRdb copy retains only in-frame clones and omits some. The table lists 200,000 to 250,000 clones, 75% of them singletons, with roughly 2% in the top ten. A remark on this clone: Its matching antigen is unknown.

Overall study results and limits: V- and J-gene trimming of TCR beta was linked (in a later analysis) to a missense DCLRE1C variant. High specificity and sensitivity for cytomegalovirus status were reported for the classifier. Most observed TCR sequences were rare, whereas some public TCRs were detected in many donors.

Sequencing input: PBMCs. This sequence was found in a woman in her thirties in good health and CMV-seronegative.

The CDR3 loop is CASMWGPEAFF. CDR3 DNA sequence: TGTGCCAGTATGTGGGGCCCTGAAGCTTTCTTT. The chain couples TRBV19 to TRBJ1-1; weak D call: TRBD1 (5 bases). The CDR3 has 11 residues. Per the germline V gene, CDR1 is LNHDA and CDR2 is SQIVND (reference sequence). The germline V and J ends were trimmed by 7 bases and 6 bases, with 9 bases remaining between them.